This T cell receptor (beta chain) was captured by sequencing in a study of blood T cell repertoires in COVID-19. Clones were sequenced by immunoSEQ multiplex PCR, and TCRdb holds only the in-frame ones, with some missing. Among some 430,000 clones, about 90% were seen once, and the ten largest hold 0.55% to 0.75%. Trimming removed 6 bases at V and 9 bases at J, with 12 bases between. The CDR3 runs 12 residues. The germline CDR1 and CDR2 sequences are MNHEY and SMNVEV (reference sequence). Sequencing was done on a sample of PBMCs or T cells enriched from blood (not recorded which). This TCR was recovered from a man in his late teens or twenties who had recovered from COVID-19. The chain uses TRBV27 and TRBJ1-3; D uncertain. CDR3 sequence (DNA): TGTGCCAGCAGACGAAGCGGTGGCACCATATATTTT. Amino acids: CASRRSGGTIYF.